These T cell receptor beta chains were read from a single sample in a study of blood T cell repertoires in COVID-19. The protocol was immunoSEQ multiplex PCR, while the TCRdb copy is restricted to in-frame clones and leaves out a portion. The sample includes 70,000 to 90,000 clones, less than 90% seen only once; the top ten take roughly 10%. The sequencing input was peripheral blood. Receptors were obtained from a human donor in a cohort sampled during active COVID-19. The CDR3 runs from the conserved cysteine through the conserved F or W. The D gene is left open where the match is weak. Only some rows state a clone size, as once, few, many or a class for expanded clones.

TGTGCCAGCAGCTTAGCTTTGCCTAGCGGGAGCGAGCAGTTCTTC | CASSLALPSGSEQFF | TRBD2 | TRBJ2-1 | - | TRBV7-2
TGCGCCAGCAGTCAAGACAGGGGGCTTGGCTACACCTTC | CASSQDRGLGYTF | TRBD1 | TRBJ1-2 | - | TRBV10-1
TGTGCCAGCTCACAAGGCCGGGATTTATCTTATGGCTACACCTTC | CASSQGRDLSYGYTF | - | TRBJ1-2 | once | TRBV18
TGTGCCAGCTCACCTCGGACAGCCACCGACTATGGCTACACCTTC | CASSPRTATDYGYTF | - | TRBJ1-2 | - | TRBV18
TGTGCCAACTTTAGCGGGAGCGCCGGGGAGCTGTTTTTT | CANFSGSAGELFF | - | TRBJ2-2 | - | TRBV21-1
TGTGCCAGCAGCTTGTTTCTGTCTGAGCAGTTCTTC | CASSLFLSEQFF | - | TRBJ2-1 | - | TRBV11-2
TGTGCCAGCTCACCTGGGACGGTGACAGGGGAACGCTCGGAAGCTTTCTTT | CASSPGTVTGERSEAFF | TRBD1 | TRBJ1-1 | - | TRBV18
TGTGCCAGCAGTTTATCGAGTCAGCCCCAGCATTTT | CASSLSSQPQHF | - | TRBJ1-5 | - | TRBV28
TGTGCCAGCTCACCCGGGAGCAGAGGGGAGACCCAGTACTTC | CASSPGSRGETQYF | - | TRBJ2-5 | - | TRBV18
TGTGCCAGCTCACCTGGGGCCGCCTACGAGCAGTACTTC | CASSPGAAYEQYF | - | TRBJ2-7 | - | TRBV18
TGTGCCAGCAGCTTAGAAACCAGGAACTATGGCTACACCTTC | CASSLETRNYGYTF | - | TRBJ1-2 | - | TRBV7-2
TGTGCCAGCAGACGGACAGGGTCGGGTGGCTACACCTTC | CASRRTGSGGYTF | TRBD1 | TRBJ1-2 | - | TRBV6-5
TGTGCCAGCAGTATGCTAGCGGGTTACAATGAGCAGTTCTTC | CASSMLAGYNEQFF | TRBD2 | TRBJ2-1 | - | TRBV2
TGTGCCAGCAAAACCGGGACTAGAAGCTCCTACGAGCAGTACTTC | CASKTGTRSSYEQYF | TRBD2 | TRBJ2-7 | - | TRBV6-5
TGTGCCAGTAGCCGACAGGGTTCGTTCTACGAGCAGTACTTC | CASSRQGSFYEQYF | TRBD1 | TRBJ2-7 | - | TRBV19
TGTGCCAGCAGCTTTGACAGGGGTGGCTCCTACGAGCAGTACTTC | CASSFDRGGSYEQYF | TRBD1 | TRBJ2-7 | - | TRBV7-2
TGTGCCAGCAGCCAAGATCTTGCTAGCGGGGAACCTACCTCCTACAATGAGCAGTTCTTC | CASSQDLASGEPTSYNEQFF | TRBD2 | TRBJ2-1 | - | TRBV3-1/TRBV3-2
TGTGCCATCAGTGAGGCAGATTACAATGAGCAGTTCTTC | CAISEADYNEQFF | - | TRBJ2-1 | few | TRBV10-3
TGTGCCAGCAGCCGACAGGGCGCCTATAATTCACCCCTCCACTTT | CASSRQGAYNSPLHF | TRBD1 | TRBJ1-6 | - | TRBV5-6
TGTGCCAGCAGTTACTCAACTGTAACCTACGAGCAGTACTTC | CASSYSTVTYEQYF | - | TRBJ2-7 | - | TRBV6-6
TGTGCCAGCAGCCCCCCCGGGACTGGGGAGACCCAGTACTTC | CASSPPGTGETQYF | - | TRBJ2-5 | - | TRBV7-2
TGTGCCAGCAGCTTACCCGGGACAGGGGTTACCGGGGAGCTGTTTTTT | CASSLPGTGVTGELFF | TRBD1 | TRBJ2-2 | - | TRBV13
TGTGCCAGCAGTGGGGCAGACTCTGGAAACACCATATATTTT | CASSGADSGNTIYF | - | TRBJ1-3 | - | TRBV2
TGTGCCAGCAGTTCCGTCACTGAAGCTTTCTTT | CASSSVTEAFF | - | TRBJ1-1 | - | TRBV2
TGTGCCATCAGTACCTTACAGGGTGACGAGCAGTACTTC | CAISTLQGDEQYF | - | TRBJ2-7 | - | TRBV10-3
TGTGCCTGTGGCGGGACTAGCAGCACAGATACGCAGTATTTT | CACGGTSSTDTQYF | TRBD2 | TRBJ2-3 | - | TRBV30
TGCGCCAGCAGCTTACAGGGGTACCAGCGAGATACGCAGTATTTT | CASSLQGYQRDTQYF | TRBD1 | TRBJ2-3 | - | TRBV5-1
TGTGCCAGCAGCTACGGAGGCAGTGGGAACACTGAAGCTTTCTTT | CASSYGGSGNTEAFF | - | TRBJ1-1 | - | TRBV14
TGTGCCAGCAGTTACTCGACAGGGTACACTGAAGCTTTCTTT | CASSYSTGYTEAFF | TRBD1 | TRBJ1-1 | - | TRBV6-6
TGTGCCACACAGGGGGCCTCCTATAATTCACCCCTCCACTTT | CATQGASYNSPLHF | TRBD1 | TRBJ1-6 | - | TRBV19
TGTGCCAGCAGTTACTCGAGGGCTAACTATGGCTACACCTTC | CASSYSRANYGYTF | - | TRBJ1-2 | - | TRBV6-5
TGTGCCAGCAGTTTGGGCAGGCCCAACGGCTACACCTTC | CASSLGRPNGYTF | - | TRBJ1-2 | - | TRBV28
TGTGCCAGCAGCCCGGACTACGCCGCCTACGAGCAGTACTTC | CASSPDYAAYEQYF | - | TRBJ2-7 | - | TRBV7-2
TGTGCCAGCTCACTACAGGGGTACCCCTACGAGCAGTACTTC | CASSLQGYPYEQYF | TRBD1 | TRBJ2-7 | - | TRBV18
TGTGCCAGCACCCCCCAGGGGTTGAACACTGAAGCTTTCTTT | CASTPQGLNTEAFF | - | TRBJ1-1 | - | TRBV2
TGTGCCAGTAGTTCAGGGCCACCAATCTACGAGCAGTACTTC | CASSSGPPIYEQYF | - | TRBJ2-7 | - | TRBV19
TGTGCCAGCAGCAAGTACAGCGAGCAGTACTTC | CASSKYSEQYF | - | TRBJ2-7 | - | TRBV5-6
TGCAGTGCGAGTACGGCGGTGAATCAGCCCCAGCATTTT | CSASTAVNQPQHF | - | TRBJ1-5 | - | TRBV20-1
TGCGCCAGCAGCTTGGACGCGGGACAAGAGACCCAGTACTTC | CASSLDAGQETQYF | - | TRBJ2-5 | - | TRBV5-1
TGTGCCAGCAGCCAACGGTTTATGCGGACAGGTTCGGAGGGCTACACCTTC | CASSQRFMRTGSEGYTF | TRBD1 | TRBJ1-2 | few | TRBV5-4
TGTGCCAGCAGCCCACTAGCGGGAGGGACCGGGGAGCTGTTTTTT | CASSPLAGGTGELFF | TRBD2 | TRBJ2-2 | - | TRBV7-3
TGTGCCAGCAGTATAAATCGAAACACCATATATTTT | CASSINRNTIYF | - | TRBJ1-3 | - | TRBV6-5
TGTGCCAGCAGCATCGGACAGTACAATGAGCAGTTCTTC | CASSIGQYNEQFF | - | TRBJ2-1 | - | TRBV9
TGTGCCAGCAGTACACTTATTTTGAGGGAGTCAACCTACGAGCAGTACTTC | CASSTLILRESTYEQYF | - | TRBJ2-7 | - | TRBV27